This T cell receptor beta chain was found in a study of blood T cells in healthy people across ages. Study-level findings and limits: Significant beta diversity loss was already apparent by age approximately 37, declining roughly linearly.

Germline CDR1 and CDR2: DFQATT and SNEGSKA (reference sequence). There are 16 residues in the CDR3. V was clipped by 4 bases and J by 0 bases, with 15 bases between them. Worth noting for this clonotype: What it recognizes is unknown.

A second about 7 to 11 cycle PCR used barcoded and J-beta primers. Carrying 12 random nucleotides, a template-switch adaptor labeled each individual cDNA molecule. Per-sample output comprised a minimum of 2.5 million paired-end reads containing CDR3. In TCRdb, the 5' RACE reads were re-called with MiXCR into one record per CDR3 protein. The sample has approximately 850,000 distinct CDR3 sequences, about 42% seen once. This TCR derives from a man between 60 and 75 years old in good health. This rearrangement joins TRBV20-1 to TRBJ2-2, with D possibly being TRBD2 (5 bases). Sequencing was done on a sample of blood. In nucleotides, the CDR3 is TGCAGTGCTAATTCAAGGCTCGGGGCGAACACCGGGGAGCTGTTTTTT. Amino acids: CSANSRLGANTGELFF.